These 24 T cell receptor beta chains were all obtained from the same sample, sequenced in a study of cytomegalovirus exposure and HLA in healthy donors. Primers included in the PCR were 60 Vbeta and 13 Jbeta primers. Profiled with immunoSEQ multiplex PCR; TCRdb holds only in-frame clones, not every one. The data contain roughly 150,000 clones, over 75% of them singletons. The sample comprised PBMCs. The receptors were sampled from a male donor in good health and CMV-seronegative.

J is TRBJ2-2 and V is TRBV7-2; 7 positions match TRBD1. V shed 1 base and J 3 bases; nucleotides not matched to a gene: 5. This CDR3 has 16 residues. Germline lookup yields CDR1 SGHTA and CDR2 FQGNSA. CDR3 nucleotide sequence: TGTGCCAGCAGCTTAGGAGGGACAGTTTACACCGGGGAGCTGTTTTTT. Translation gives CASSLGGTVYTGELFF.

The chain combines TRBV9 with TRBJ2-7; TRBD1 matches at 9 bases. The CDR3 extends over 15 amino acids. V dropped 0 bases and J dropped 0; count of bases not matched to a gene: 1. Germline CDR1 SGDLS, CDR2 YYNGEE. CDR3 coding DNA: TGTGCCAGCAGCGTAGGGGGACAGGGCTCCTACGAGCAGTACTTC. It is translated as CASSVGGQGSYEQYF. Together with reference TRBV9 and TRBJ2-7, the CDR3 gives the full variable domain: DSGVTQTPKHLITATGQRVTLRCSPRSGDLSVYWYQQSLDQGLQFLIQYYNGEERAKGNILERFSAQQFPDLHSELNLSSLELGDSALYFCASSVGGQGSYEQYFGPGTRLTVT.

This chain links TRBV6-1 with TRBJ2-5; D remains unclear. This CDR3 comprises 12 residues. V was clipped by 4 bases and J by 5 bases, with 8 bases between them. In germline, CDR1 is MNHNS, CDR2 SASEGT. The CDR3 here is CASSATGETQYF. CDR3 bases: TGTGCCAGCAGTGCCACCGGGGAGACCCAGTACTTC.

CDR3 nucleotides: TGTGCCAGCAGCACGGGACTTGTGAACACTGAAGCTTTCTTT. Amino acids: CASSTGLVNTEAFF. This rearrangement joins TRBV7-2 to TRBJ1-1, with D perhaps matching TRBD1 (5 bases). Germline V gene data show CDR1 as SGHTA and CDR2 as FQGNSA. Trimming removed 5 bases at V and 0 bases at J, with 10 bases between. There are 14 residues in the CDR3.

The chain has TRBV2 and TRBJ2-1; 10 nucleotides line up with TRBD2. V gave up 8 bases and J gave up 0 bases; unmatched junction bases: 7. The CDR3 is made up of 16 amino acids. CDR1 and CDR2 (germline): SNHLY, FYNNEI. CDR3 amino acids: CASGTSAISSYNEQFF. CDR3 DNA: TGTGCCAGCGGGACTAGCGCAATAAGCTCCTACAATGAGCAGTTCTTC.

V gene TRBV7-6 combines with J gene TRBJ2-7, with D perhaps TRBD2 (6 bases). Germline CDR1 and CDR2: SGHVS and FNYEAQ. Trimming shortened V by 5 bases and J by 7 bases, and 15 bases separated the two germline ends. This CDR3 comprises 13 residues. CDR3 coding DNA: TGTGCCAGCAGCACCAGACTAGTAAGTGAGCAGTACTTC. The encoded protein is CASSTRLVSEQYF.

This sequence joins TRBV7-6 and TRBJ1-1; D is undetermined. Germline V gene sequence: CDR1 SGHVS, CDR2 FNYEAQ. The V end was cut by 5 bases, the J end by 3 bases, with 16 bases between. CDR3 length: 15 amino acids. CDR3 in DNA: TGTGCCAGCAGCCCTAGTGGGAGGCCGGACACTGAAGCTTTCTTT. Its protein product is CASSPSGRPDTEAFF.

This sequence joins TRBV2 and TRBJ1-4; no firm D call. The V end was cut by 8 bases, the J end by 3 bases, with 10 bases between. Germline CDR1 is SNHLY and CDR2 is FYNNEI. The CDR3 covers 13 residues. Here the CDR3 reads CASRREANEKLFF. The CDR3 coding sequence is TGTGCCAGCCGGAGGGAGGCTAATGAAAAACTGTTTTTT.

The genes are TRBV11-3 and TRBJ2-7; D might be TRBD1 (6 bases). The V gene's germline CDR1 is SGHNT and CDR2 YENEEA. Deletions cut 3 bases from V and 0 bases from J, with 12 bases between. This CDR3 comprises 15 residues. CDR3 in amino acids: CASSFRDMNSYEQYF. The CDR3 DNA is TGTGCCAGCAGCTTTAGGGACATGAACTCCTACGAGCAGTACTTC.

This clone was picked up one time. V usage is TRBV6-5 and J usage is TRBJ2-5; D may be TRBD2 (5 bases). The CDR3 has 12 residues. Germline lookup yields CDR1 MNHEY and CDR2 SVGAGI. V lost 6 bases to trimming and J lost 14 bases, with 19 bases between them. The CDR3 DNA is TGTGCCAGCAGCCGCGACACCGGGATTCTATACTTC. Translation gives CASSRDTGILYF.

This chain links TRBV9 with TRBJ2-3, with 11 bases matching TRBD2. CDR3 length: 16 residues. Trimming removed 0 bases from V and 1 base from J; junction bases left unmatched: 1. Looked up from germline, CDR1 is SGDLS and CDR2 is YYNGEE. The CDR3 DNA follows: TGTGCCAGCAGCGTAGAGGGACTAGCGGGCACAGATACGCAGTATTTT. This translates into CASSVEGLAGTDTQYF.

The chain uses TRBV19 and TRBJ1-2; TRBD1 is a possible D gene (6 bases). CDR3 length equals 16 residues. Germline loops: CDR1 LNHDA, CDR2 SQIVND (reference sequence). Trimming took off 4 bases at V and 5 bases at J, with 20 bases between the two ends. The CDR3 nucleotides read TGTGCCAGTAGTACCTACGGGACACAACTTTATTATGGCTACACCTTC. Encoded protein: CASSTYGTQLYYGYTF.

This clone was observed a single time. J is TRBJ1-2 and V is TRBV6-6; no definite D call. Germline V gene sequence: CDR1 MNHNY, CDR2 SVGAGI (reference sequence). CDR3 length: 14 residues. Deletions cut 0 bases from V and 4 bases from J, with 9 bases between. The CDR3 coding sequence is TGTGCCAGCAGTTACTCGGAGGTTCCCTATGGCTACACCTTC. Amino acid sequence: CASSYSEVPYGYTF.

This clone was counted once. The DNA of the CDR3 is TGTGCCAGCAGTTCGTATACAGGGTACTATGGCTACACCTTC. It encodes CASSSYTGYYGYTF. The rearrangement uses TRBV27 and TRBJ1-2; the D gene is possibly TRBD1 (6 bases). V gave up 4 bases and J gave up 3 bases, with 12 bases separating them. The CDR3 totals 14 residues. Germline CDR1 MNHEY, CDR2 SMNVEV (reference sequence).

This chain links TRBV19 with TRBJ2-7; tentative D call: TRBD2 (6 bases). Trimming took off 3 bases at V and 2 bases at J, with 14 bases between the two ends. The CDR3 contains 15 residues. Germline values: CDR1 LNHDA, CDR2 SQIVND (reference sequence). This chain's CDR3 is CASSIWRGPTYEQYF. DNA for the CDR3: TGTGCCAGTAGTATTTGGCGGGGCCCCACCTACGAGCAGTACTTC.

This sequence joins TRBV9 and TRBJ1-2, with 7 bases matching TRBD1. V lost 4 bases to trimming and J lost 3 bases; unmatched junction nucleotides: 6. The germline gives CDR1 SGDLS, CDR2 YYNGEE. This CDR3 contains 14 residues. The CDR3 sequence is CASSTGTEHYGYTF. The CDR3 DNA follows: TGTGCCAGCAGCACCGGGACAGAGCACTATGGCTACACCTTC. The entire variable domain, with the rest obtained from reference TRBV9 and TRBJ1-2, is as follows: DSGVTQTPKHLITATGQRVTLRCSPRSGDLSVYWYQQSLDQGLQFLIQYYNGEERAKGNILERFSAQQFPDLHSELNLSSLELGDSALYFCASSTGTEHYGYTFGSGTRLTVV.

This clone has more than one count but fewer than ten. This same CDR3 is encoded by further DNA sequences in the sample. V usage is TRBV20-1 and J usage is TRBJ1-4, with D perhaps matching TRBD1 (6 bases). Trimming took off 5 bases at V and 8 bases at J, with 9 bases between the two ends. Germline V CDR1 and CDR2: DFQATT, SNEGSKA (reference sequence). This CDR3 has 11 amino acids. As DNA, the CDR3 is TGCAGTGCTCGCGACAGGGAAAAACTGTTTTTT. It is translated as CSARDREKLFF.

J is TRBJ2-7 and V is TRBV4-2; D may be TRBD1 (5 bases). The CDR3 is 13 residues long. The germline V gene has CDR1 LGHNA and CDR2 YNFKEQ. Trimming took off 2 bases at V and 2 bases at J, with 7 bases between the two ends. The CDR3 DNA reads TGTGCCAGCAGCCAAAGGGGTACCTACGAGCAGTACTTC. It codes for CASSQRGTYEQYF.

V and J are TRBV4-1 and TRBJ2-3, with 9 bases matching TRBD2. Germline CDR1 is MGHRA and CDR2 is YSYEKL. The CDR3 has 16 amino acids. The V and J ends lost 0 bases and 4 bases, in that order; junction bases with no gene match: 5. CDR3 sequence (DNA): TGCGCCAGCAGCCAAGAAGGAGCGGGAGGACCAGATACGCAGTATTTT. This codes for CASSQEGAGGPDTQYF.

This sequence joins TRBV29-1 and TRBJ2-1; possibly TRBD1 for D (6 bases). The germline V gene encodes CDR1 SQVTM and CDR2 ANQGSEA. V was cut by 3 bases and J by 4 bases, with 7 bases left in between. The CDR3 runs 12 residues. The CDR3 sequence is CSVDDRYNEQFF. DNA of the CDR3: TGCAGCGTTGACGACAGGTACAATGAGCAGTTCTTC.

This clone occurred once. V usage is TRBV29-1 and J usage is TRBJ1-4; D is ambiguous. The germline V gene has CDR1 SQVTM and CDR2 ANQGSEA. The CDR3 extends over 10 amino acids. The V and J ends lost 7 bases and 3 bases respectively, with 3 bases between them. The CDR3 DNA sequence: TGCAGCGCCTCTAATGAAAAACTGTTTTTT. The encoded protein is CSASNEKLFF.

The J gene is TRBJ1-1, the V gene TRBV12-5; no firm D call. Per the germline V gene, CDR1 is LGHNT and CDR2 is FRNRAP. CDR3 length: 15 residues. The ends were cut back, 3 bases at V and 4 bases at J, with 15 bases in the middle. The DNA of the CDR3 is TGTGCTAGTGGTTTCGCTACCGGGAGAAGCACTGAAGCTTTCTTT. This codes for CASGFATGRSTEAFF.

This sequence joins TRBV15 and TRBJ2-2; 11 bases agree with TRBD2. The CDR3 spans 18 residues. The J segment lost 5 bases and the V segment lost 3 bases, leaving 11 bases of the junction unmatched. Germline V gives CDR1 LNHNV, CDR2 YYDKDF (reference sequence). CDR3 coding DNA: TGTGCCACCAGCAGTAAATTTAGCGGGAGGGCCGGTACCGGGGAGCTGTTTTTT. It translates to CATSSKFSGRAGTGELFF. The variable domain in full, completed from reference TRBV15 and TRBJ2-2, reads DAMVIQNPRYQVTQFGKPVTLSCSQTLNHNVMYWYQQKSSQAPKLLFHYYDKDFNNEADTPDNFQSRRPNTSFCFLDIRSPGLGDTAMYLCATSSKFSGRAGTGELFFGEGSRLTVL.

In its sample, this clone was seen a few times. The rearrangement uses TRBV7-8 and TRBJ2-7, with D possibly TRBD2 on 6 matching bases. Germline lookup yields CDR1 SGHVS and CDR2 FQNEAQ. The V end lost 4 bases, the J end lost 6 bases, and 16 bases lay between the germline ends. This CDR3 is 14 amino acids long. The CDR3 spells CASSSFWRGSEQYF. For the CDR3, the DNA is TGTGCCAGCAGCTCCTTTTGGAGGGGCTCCGAGCAGTACTTC.